Following are 26 T cell receptor beta chains from one sample sequenced in a study of shared clonotypes between healthy human individuals. Libraries were prepared by immunoSEQ multiplex PCR; TCRdb keeps only in-frame clonotypes and omits some of them. Of about 2.4 million clones listed, just over 90% are singletons. Input material: naive CD4+ T cells sorted from blood. Subset in this sample: CD45RA+ positively selected. The source is a young man in good health.

The J gene is TRBJ1-4, the V gene TRBV4-1; tentative D call: TRBD1 (5 bases). CDR1 MGHRA and CDR2 YSYEKL come from the germline V gene. The CDR3 length is 15 residues. V dropped 2 bases and J dropped 5 bases, with 12 bases sitting between them. CDR3: CASSQRGGANEKLFF. The CDR3 DNA is TGCGCCAGCAGCCAACGGGGAGGGGCAAATGAAAAACTGTTTTTT.

The chain is built from TRBV5-1 and TRBJ1-2; TRBD1 might be the D (6 bases). This CDR3 has 14 residues. Germline assignment: CDR1 SGHRS and CDR2 YFSETQ. CDR3 region: CASGRGDGNYGYTF. The CDR3 coding sequence is TGCGCTTCAGGCAGGGGCGATGGGAACTATGGCTACACCTTC. The entire variable domain, with the rest obtained from reference TRBV5-1 and TRBJ1-2, is as follows: KAGVTQTPRYLIKTRGQQVTLSCSPISGHRSVSWYQQTPGQGLQFLFEYFSETQRNKGNFPGRFSGRQFSNSRSEMNVSTLELGDSALYLCASGRGDGNYGYTFGSGTRLTVV.

The CDR3 DNA reads as TGTGCCAGCAGACGGGACACCTATGGCTACACCTTC. Translated, it gives CASRRDTYGYTF. The rearrangement joins TRBV6-6 to TRBJ1-2, with D tentatively TRBD1 (6 bases). This CDR3 region has 12 residues. Germline V CDR1 and CDR2: MNHNY, SVGAGI (reference sequence). Trimming left V 6 bases short and J 4 bases short, with 9 bases between.

The rearrangement links TRBV6-1 to TRBJ2-2; no definite D call. V was cut by 5 bases and J by 4 bases, with 8 bases left in between. The CDR3 runs to 13 residues. The germline gives CDR1 MNHNS, CDR2 SASEGT. For the CDR3, the DNA is TGTGCCAGCAGTACGGCTAGCACCGGGGAGCTGTTTTTT. Translation gives CASSTASTGELFF.

This clone was detected a few times. The chain links TRBV6-1 to TRBJ2-2; 7 positions match TRBD1. The J segment lost 3 bases and the V segment lost 8 bases, leaving 6 bases of the junction unmatched. The CDR3 consists of 14 residues. Germline V gene lookup returns CDR1 MNHNS and CDR2 SASEGT. CDR3 bases: TGTGCCAGCGCTAGACAGGGAGACACCGGGGAGCTGTTTTTT. The encoded protein is CASARQGDTGELFF.

The chain recombines TRBV4-1 with TRBJ2-2; 9 bases agree with TRBD1. The CDR3 consists of 21 residues. The V segment lost 2 bases and the J segment 0 bases; nucleotides outside the gene matches: 16. From germline, CDR1 is MGHRA and CDR2 YSYEKL. The DNA of the CDR3 is TGCGCCAGCAGCCAACACGGTGGGACAGGGCCCAACCAGGCGAACACCGGGGAGCTGTTTTTT. This codes for CASSQHGGTGPNQANTGELFF.

This clone was seen just once. The chain's CDR3 is CASSPTGAGGGEQYF. In nucleotides, the CDR3 is TGTGCCAGCTCACCAACGGGGGCAGGAGGAGGCGAGCAGTACTTC. The rearrangement uses TRBV18 and TRBJ2-7; the D gene could be TRBD1 or TRBD2 (6 bases each). The germline V and J ends were trimmed by 2 bases and 6 bases, with 17 bases remaining between them. Germline V gene lookup returns CDR1 KGHSH and CDR2 LQKENI. The CDR3 has 15 residues.

The chain combines TRBV14 with TRBJ2-7; D may be TRBD2 (6 bases). The CDR3 length is 14 residues. V dropped 4 bases and J dropped 4 bases, with 14 bases sitting between them. Germline loops: CDR1 SGHDN, CDR2 FVKESK. CDR3 loop: CASSRDSALYEQYF. The CDR3 DNA reads TGTGCCAGCAGCCGGGACTCCGCCTTATACGAGCAGTACTTC.

The chain's CDR3 is CASSEGGWTGELFF. The CDR3 DNA is TGTGCCAGCAGTGAAGGGGGTTGGACCGGGGAGCTGTTTTTT. The chain uses TRBV6-1 and TRBJ2-2; D is unresolved. CDR1 is MNHNS and CDR2 is SASEGT in the germline V gene. The CDR3 covers 14 residues. V was trimmed by 1 base and J by 5 bases, leaving 8 bases between them.

The J gene is TRBJ2-1, the V gene TRBV7-2; 10 bases fit TRBD1. The CDR3 runs to 15 residues. V dropped 1 base and J dropped 11; count of bases not matched to a gene: 8. From germline, CDR1 is SGHTA and CDR2 FQGNSA. The CDR3 region is CASSLVEGQGNQQFF. CDR3 nucleotide sequence: TGTGCCAGCAGCTTAGTGGAGGGACAGGGGAATCAGCAGTTCTTC.

This chain uses TRBV30 with TRBJ1-3; 7 bases line up with TRBD1. CDR3 length: 13 residues. Trimming removed 5 bases from V and 4 bases from J; junction bases left unmatched: 5. Per germline, CDR1 GTSNPN and CDR2 SVGIG (reference sequence). The CDR3 DNA reads as TGTGCCTGGGATGGACAGGCGGGAAACACCATATATTTT. This encodes CAWDGQAGNTIYF.

The rearrangement links TRBV27 to TRBJ1-5; weak D call: TRBD1 (5 bases). The CDR3 loop spans 12 amino acids. CDR1 is MNHEY and CDR2 is SMNVEV in the germline V gene (reference sequence). The ends were cut back, 8 bases at V and 12 bases at J, with 17 bases in the middle. The CDR3 reads CASGVSGGYQHF. The CDR3 DNA is TGTGCCAGCGGCGTAAGCGGGGGGTACCAGCATTTT.

CDR3: CATLVAGGISTGELFF. The CDR3 nucleotides are TGTGCTACCCTGGTAGCGGGAGGAATTTCCACCGGGGAGCTGTTTTTT. The rearrangement links TRBV27 to TRBJ2-2, with 10 bases matching TRBD2. The CDR3 is made up of 16 amino acids. CDR1 is MNHEY, CDR2 SMNVEV, per germline (reference sequence).

The chain is built from TRBV10-3 and TRBJ2-1, with TRBD2 matching over 10 bases. The V and J ends lost 3 bases and 1 base, in that order; junction bases with no gene match: 3. The CDR3 is 16 residues long. Germline V gives CDR1 ENHRY, CDR2 SYGVKD. CDR3: CAISDKLAGSYNEQFF. DNA for the CDR3: TGTGCCATCAGTGATAAACTAGCGGGGTCCTACAATGAGCAGTTCTTC.

This clone is a singleton in its sample. The same CDR3 is also encoded by other DNA sequences in this sample. The CDR3 protein is CASSRGTGANVLTF. In DNA form, the CDR3 reads TGTGCCAGCTCACGAGGGACCGGGGCCAACGTCCTGACTTTC. The chain has TRBV18 and TRBJ2-6; D tentatively fits TRBD1 or TRBD2 (5 bases each). The germline gives CDR1 KGHSH, CDR2 LQKENI. The CDR3 length is 14 residues. V dropped 4 bases and J dropped 4 bases, with 8 bases sitting between them.

V and J are TRBV2 and TRBJ1-1, with TRBD1 as a possible D gene (6 bases). Trimming cost V 9 bases and J 8 bases, with 13 bases left between them. The CDR3 covers 11 residues. Germline V lookup: CDR1 SNHLY, CDR2 FYNNEI. CDR3 nucleotide sequence: TGTGCCAGTGTGCAGGGGAGGGAAGCTTTCTTT. The encoded protein is CASVQGREAFF.

The chain combines TRBV14 with TRBJ1-1, with a weak D call TRBD1 (6 bases). The CDR3 is made up of 15 amino acids. Germline V gene sequence: CDR1 SGHDN, CDR2 FVKESK. Trimming removed 4 bases at V and 0 bases at J, with 12 bases between. This chain's CDR3 is CASSLRRQVNTEAFF. CDR3 nucleotide sequence: TGTGCCAGCAGCCTCCGAAGACAGGTGAACACTGAAGCTTTCTTT.

This chain connects TRBV19 to TRBJ1-2; D remains ambiguous. The CDR3 is made up of 15 amino acids. CDR1 LNHDA and CDR2 SQIVND come from the germline V gene (reference sequence). V was pared by 9 bases and J by 2 bases, with 19 bases between. The CDR3 sequence is CASRAAATPNYGYTF. CDR3 coding DNA: TGTGCCAGCCGAGCGGCCGCCACTCCGAACTATGGCTACACCTTC. Looking up the rest from reference TRBV19 and TRBJ1-2 gives the full variable domain: DGGITQSPKYLFRKEGQNVTLSCEQNLNHDAMYWYRQDPGQGLRLIYYSQIVNDFQKGDIAEGYSVSREKKESFPLTVTSAQKNPTAFYLCASRAAATPNYGYTFGSGTRLTVV.

The rearrangement joins TRBV5-1 to TRBJ2-1, with TRBD2 matching 10 bases. Germline CDR1 SGHRS, CDR2 YFSETQ. The CDR3 contains 17 residues. V dropped 1 base and J dropped 2; count of bases not matched to a gene: 6. CDR3 loop: CASSLPPSGSAYNEQFF. CDR3 nucleotides: TGCGCCAGCAGCTTGCCCCCTAGCGGGAGCGCCTACAATGAGCAGTTCTTC.

J is TRBJ1-6 and V is TRBV19, with TRBD1 as a possible D gene (5 bases). Trimming left V 8 bases short and J 9 bases short, with 8 bases between. This CDR3 comprises 11 residues. Germline values: CDR1 LNHDA, CDR2 SQIVND (reference sequence). CDR3 nucleotide sequence: TGTGCCAGTCTGAGGGGTTCACCCCTCCACTTT. Its protein product is CASLRGSPLHF.

On this clone itself: Other DNA sequences of this sample code for an identical CDR3. The chain recombines TRBV19 with TRBJ2-7, with a possible D match to TRBD2 (6 bases). This CDR3 region has 15 residues. V lost 5 bases and J lost 0, with 14 bases in between. Germline V gene data show CDR1 as LNHDA and CDR2 as SQIVND (reference sequence). This CDR3 reads CASSVRDSYSYEQYF. The CDR3 nucleotides read TGTGCCAGTAGTGTCCGGGACTCCTACTCCTACGAGCAGTACTTC.

The chain uses TRBV5-1 and TRBJ2-1, with 11 bases lining up with TRBD2. V was pared by 0 bases and J by 3 bases, with 5 bases of the junction left unmatched. The germline V gene encodes CDR1 SGHRS and CDR2 YFSETQ. The CDR3 covers 17 residues. CDR3 loop: CASSLGRLAGHYNEQFF. DNA for the CDR3: TGCGCCAGCAGCTTGGGACGACTAGCGGGGCACTACAATGAGCAGTTCTTC.

The V and J genes are TRBV5-6 and TRBJ2-5, with TRBD2 matching over 11 bases. With 4 bases clipped from V and 3 bases from J, the junction kept 8 bases outside the gene matches. Germline V gene data show CDR1 as SGHDT and CDR2 as YYEEEE. The CDR3 has 16 amino acids. The CDR3 DNA sequence: TGTGCCAGCAGCGACCTGGGACTAGCGGTGGAAGAGACCCAGTACTTC. It translates to CASSDLGLAVEETQYF.

Comment on this clone: Other DNA sequences of this sample code for an identical CDR3. This sequence joins TRBV27 and TRBJ1-2; D possibly corresponds to TRBD1 (5 bases). This CDR3 is built from 14 residues. Germline V gene sequence: CDR1 MNHEY, CDR2 SMNVEV (reference sequence). The V and J ends lost 0 bases and 4 bases respectively, with 9 bases between them. CDR3 sequence: CASSLSGAGYGYTF. The CDR3 DNA sequence: TGTGCCAGCAGTTTATCAGGGGCAGGCTATGGCTACACCTTC.

This sequence joins TRBV7-8 and TRBJ1-6; no firm D call. Trimming pared 3 bases from V and 13 bases from J, leaving 10 bases between. The CDR3 extends over 12 amino acids. Germline CDR1 SGHVS, CDR2 FQNEAQ. The chain's CDR3 is CASSLSKGPLHF. CDR3 coding DNA: TGTGCCAGCAGCTTGAGTAAAGGGCCCCTCCACTTT.

The gene calls are TRBV6-1 and TRBJ2-3, with 8 bases identical to TRBD2. The length of the CDR3 is 16 residues. Germline CDR1 MNHNS, CDR2 SASEGT. J lost 2 bases, V lost 3 bases, and 7 bases had no gene match. CDR3 residues: CASSDPGRGPTDTQYF. The DNA for the CDR3 is TGTGCCAGCAGTGATCCCGGGAGGGGACCCACAGATACGCAGTATTTT.